The present T cell receptor (beta chain) was sequenced within a study of shared clonotypes between healthy human individuals. Study summary: Donors consisted of a couple of women and a few men between 18 and 49. The study used three CD4 naive, three CD4 memory, two CD8 naive and one CD8 memory plate per donor.

Notes on this clone: Antigen specificity is unknown. At one end the junction does not follow the germline gene, possibly because of a read error.

General study points: An expected dependence of interdonor clonotype sharing on sequencing depth was noted. Estimated clonotype richness was generally higher in naive than memory subsets.

Assay: immunoSEQ multiplex PCR; the TCRdb copy retains only in-frame clones and omits some. The profile shows roughly 700,000 clones, less than 85% of them singletons. Germline V gives CDR1 MDHEN, CDR2 SYDVKM. CDR3 length: 11 residues. Sequenced material: memory CD4+ T cells sorted from blood. The subset here: CD45RA-negative fraction. The chain combines TRBV28 with TRBJ1-1; D not certain. The receptor was isolated from a woman aged 25 to 39 in good health. CDR3 region: CASSFLTETAF. DNA for the CDR3: TGTGCCAGCAGTTTCCTCACCGAGACTGCATTT.